This T cell receptor (beta chain) was profiled in a study of cytomegalovirus exposure and HLA in healthy donors. It was with 60 Vbeta and 13 Jbeta primers that the PCR ran. Clones were sequenced by immunoSEQ multiplex PCR, and TCRdb holds only the in-frame ones, with some missing. Found here are 120,000 or so clones, 75% of them singletons; the top ten hold roughly 3%. Trimming stripped 3 bases from V and 3 bases from J, with 9 bases between. Germline values: CDR1 SEHNR, CDR2 FQNEAQ (reference sequence). The CDR3 has 13 residues. This sequence originates from a woman aged 35 to 49 in good health and CMV-seropositive. The rearrangement uses TRBV7-9 and TRBJ2-7; tentatively, D is TRBD1 (6 bases). The source material was PBMCs. The CDR3 coding sequence is TGTGCCAGCAGCTTTGGGGGCGGCTACGAGCAGTACTTC. Translation: CASSFGGGYEQYF.